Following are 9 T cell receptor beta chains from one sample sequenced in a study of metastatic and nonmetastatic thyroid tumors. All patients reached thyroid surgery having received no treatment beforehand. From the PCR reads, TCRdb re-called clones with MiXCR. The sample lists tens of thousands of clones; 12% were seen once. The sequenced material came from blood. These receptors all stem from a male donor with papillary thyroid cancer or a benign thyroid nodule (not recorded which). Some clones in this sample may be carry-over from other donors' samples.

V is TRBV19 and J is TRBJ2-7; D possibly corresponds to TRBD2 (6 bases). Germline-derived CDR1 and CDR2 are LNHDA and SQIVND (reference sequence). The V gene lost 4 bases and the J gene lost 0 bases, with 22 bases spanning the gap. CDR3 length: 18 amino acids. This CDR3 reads CASSKGRVRGIYSYEQYF. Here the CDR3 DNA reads TGTGCCAGTAGTAAGGGACGGGTGCGGGGAATATACTCCTACGAGCAGTACTTC.

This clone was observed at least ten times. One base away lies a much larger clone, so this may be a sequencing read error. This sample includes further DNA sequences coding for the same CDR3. CDR3 in amino acids: CASRGPDGYTF. As DNA, the CDR3 is TGCGCCAGCAGAGGTCCAGATGGCTACACCTTC. The genes are TRBV28 and TRBJ1-2, with D unresolved. Per germline, CDR1 MDHEN and CDR2 SYDVKM. The CDR3 is made up of 11 amino acids.

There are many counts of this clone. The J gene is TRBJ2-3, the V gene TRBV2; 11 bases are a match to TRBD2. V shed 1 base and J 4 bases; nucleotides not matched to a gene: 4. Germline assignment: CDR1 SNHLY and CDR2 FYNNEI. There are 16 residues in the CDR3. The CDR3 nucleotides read TGTGCCAGCAGTGAAGATAGCGGGAGGGCCCCAGATACGCAGTATTTT. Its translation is CASSEDSGRAPDTQYF.

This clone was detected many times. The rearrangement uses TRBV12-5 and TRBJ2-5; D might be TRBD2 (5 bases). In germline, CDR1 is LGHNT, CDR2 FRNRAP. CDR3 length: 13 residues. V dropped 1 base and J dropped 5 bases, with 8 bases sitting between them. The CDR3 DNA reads TGTGCTAGTGGTTTGGGCTCGGGGGAGACCCAGTACTTC. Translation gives CASGLGSGETQYF.

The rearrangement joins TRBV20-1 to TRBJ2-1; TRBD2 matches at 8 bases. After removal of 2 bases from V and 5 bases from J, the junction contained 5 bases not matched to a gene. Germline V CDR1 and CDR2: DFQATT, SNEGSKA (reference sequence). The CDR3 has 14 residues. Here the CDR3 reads CSARPGTRDNEQFF. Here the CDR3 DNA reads TGCAGTGCTAGACCCGGGACTAGGGACAATGAGCAGTTCTTC.

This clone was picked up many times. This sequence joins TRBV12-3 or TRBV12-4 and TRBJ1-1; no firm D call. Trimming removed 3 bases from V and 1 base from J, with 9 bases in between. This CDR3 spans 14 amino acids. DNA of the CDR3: TGTGCCAGCAGTTTCTTACAGAGGAACACTGAAGCTTTCTTT. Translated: CASSFLQRNTEAFF.

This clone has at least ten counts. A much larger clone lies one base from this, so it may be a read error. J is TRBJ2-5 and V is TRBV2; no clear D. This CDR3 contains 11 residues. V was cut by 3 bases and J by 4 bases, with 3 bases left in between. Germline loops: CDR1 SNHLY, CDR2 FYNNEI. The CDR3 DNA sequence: TGTGCCAGCAGTGATAGAGAGACCCAGTACTTC. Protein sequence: CASSDRETQYF.

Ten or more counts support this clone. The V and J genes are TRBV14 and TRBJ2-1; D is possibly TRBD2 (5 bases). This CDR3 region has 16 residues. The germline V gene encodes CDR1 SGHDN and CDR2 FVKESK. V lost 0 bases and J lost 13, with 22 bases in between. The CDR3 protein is CASSQEDGGLAFEQFF. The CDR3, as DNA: TGTGCCAGCAGCCAAGAGGATGGCGGGCTCGCCTTTGAACAGTTCTTC.

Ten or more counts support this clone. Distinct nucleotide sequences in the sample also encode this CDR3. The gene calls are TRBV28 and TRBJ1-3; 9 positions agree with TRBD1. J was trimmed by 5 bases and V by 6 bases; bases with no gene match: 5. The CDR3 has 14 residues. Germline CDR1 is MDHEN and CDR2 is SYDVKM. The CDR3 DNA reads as TGTGCCAGCAGCACCGGACAGGGGCGAAACACCATATATTTT. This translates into CASSTGQGRNTIYF.